These T cell receptor beta chains were read from a single sample in a study of CD8 T cells in ankylosing spondylitis. Each CDR3 protein is one row after TCRdb ran MiXCR on the 5' RACE reads. The table lists around 150,000 distinct CDR3 sequences, roughly 6.6% of them singletons. Sequencing was carried out using blood, either unsorted or a sorted T cell fraction (not recorded which). The source is a female donor with ankylosing spondylitis or in good health (not recorded which). Each CDR3 is given with its conserved first and last residue. A D gene is named only where the DNA matches it firmly. The size entry is marked missing in some rows and otherwise reads once, few, many or a size class.

CDR3nt | CDR3aa | j_gene | d_gene | abundance | v_gene
TGTGCCAGCAGGAGTCGACAGGGTAATTCGGGAAACACCATATATTTT | CASRSRQGNSGNTIYF | TRBJ1-3 | TRBD1 | NA | TRBV10-3
TGCGCCAGCAGCCAAGACACCCGATTAGCCTCTGGGGCCAACGTCCTGACTTTC | CASSQDTRLASGANVLTF | TRBJ2-6 | NA | many | TRBV4-3
TGTGCCAGCAGTTTAACATTGGCGGGTAATCAGCCCCAGCATTTT | CASSLTLAGNQPQHF | TRBJ1-5 | NA | many | TRBV12-3/TRBV12-4
TGTGCCACCAGTGACTCGGACAGGGATGGACAAGAGACCCAGTACTTC | CATSDSDRDGQETQYF | TRBJ2-5 | TRBD1 | many | TRBV24-1
TGCGCCAGCAGCTCGGGCCTGACTAGCGGGGGGGCAACCGGTTCAGATACGCAGTATTTT | CASSSGLTSGGATGSDTQYF | TRBJ2-3 | TRBD2 | many | TRBV5-1
TGTGCCAGCAGTTTCGGGGGAACCTCCTACGAGCAGTACTTC | CASSFGGTSYEQYF | TRBJ2-7 | NA | many | TRBV12-3/TRBV12-4
TGCAGTGCGCCGACAGGGGGAATCTATGGCTACACCTTC | CSAPTGGIYGYTF | TRBJ1-2 | TRBD1 | many | TRBV20-1
TGCGCCAGCACCTTTTCCCAGGGGGGACGGAATGAGCAGTTCTTC | CASTFSQGGRNEQFF | TRBJ2-1 | NA | many | TRBV5-1
TGTGCCAGCAAGGTGACTAGCGGGGGGTGGAGCTCCTACAATGAGCAGTTCTTC | CASKVTSGGWSSYNEQFF | TRBJ2-1 | TRBD2 | few | TRBV6-4
TGTGCCAGCAGCCTAAGGGGGGGGGCGAAAGTCACTGAAGCTTTCTTT | CASSLRGGAKVTEAFF | TRBJ1-1 | NA | few | TRBV7-8
TGTGCCAGCAGTTTACGGGGTACCGGGGAGCTGTTTTTT | CASSLRGTGELFF | TRBJ2-2 | NA | many | TRBV12-3/TRBV12-4
TGCGCCAGCAGCCTGACAGGGGGAAGGGCAGCTTTCTTT | CASSLTGGRAAFF | TRBJ1-1 | TRBD1 | many | TRBV4-3
TGCGCCAGCAGCTTGGAGCTAGCGGGGTTGGATACGCAGTATTTT | CASSLELAGLDTQYF | TRBJ2-3 | TRBD2 | many | TRBV5-1
TGCGCCAGCAGCTTCGCCGGGACAGGGCAAAATTCACCCCTCCACTTT | CASSFAGTGQNSPLHF | TRBJ1-6 | TRBD1 | many | TRBV5-1
TGCAGCGGACTAGCGGGGGAAACCTACGAGCAGTACTTC | CSGLAGETYEQYF | TRBJ2-7 | TRBD2 | many | TRBV29-1
TGTGCCAGCAGCCCCAGGGGGCTTGGCACCGGGGAGCTGTTTTTT | CASSPRGLGTGELFF | TRBJ2-2 | TRBD1 | many | TRBV6-1
TGTGCCAGCAGTTTAGAGGGTTTCATCGATACGCAGTATTTT | CASSLEGFIDTQYF | TRBJ2-3 | NA | NA | TRBV12-3/TRBV12-4
TGTGCCAGCAGTTACCCGGACAGGCGGAAAAAACTGTTTTTT | CASSYPDRRKKLFF | TRBJ1-4 | TRBD1 | many | TRBV6-5
TGTGCCAGCAAGACAGGGGATGATTTGGTGGACACTGAAGCTTTCTTT | CASKTGDDLVDTEAFF | TRBJ1-1 | TRBD1 | few | TRBV28
TGTGCCAGCAGTTGGGGCAGGGGGCCTGAAAAACTGTTTTTT | CASSWGRGPEKLFF | TRBJ1-4 | TRBD1 | many | TRBV12-3/TRBV12-4
TGTGCCAGCAGCCAAGAGGGGACTAGCGGGGTTTACAATGAGCAGTTCTTC | CASSQEGTSGVYNEQFF | TRBJ2-1 | TRBD2 | many | TRBV4-2
TGCAGTGCCCTAATGTCCCCAGGGGCTGACACTGAAGCTTTCTTT | CSALMSPGADTEAFF | TRBJ1-1 | NA | many | TRBV20-1
TGTGTCAGCACCGGACTAGCGGCCGGGGAGCTGTTTTTT | CVSTGLAAGELFF | TRBJ2-2 | TRBD2 | NA | TRBV2
TGTGCCAGCAGCGATGGCGGCACCGGGGAGCTGTTTTTT | CASSDGGTGELFF | TRBJ2-2 | NA | many | TRBV5-4
TGTGCCACCTCCAAGCAGGCCCCTGGGGCCAACGTCCTGACTTTC | CATSKQAPGANVLTF | TRBJ2-6 | NA | NA | TRBV3-1